The rows below give T cell receptor beta chains drawn from one sample of a study of blood T cell repertoires in COVID-19. Profiling relied on immunoSEQ multiplex PCR, and the TCRdb table lists in-frame clones only, not all of them. The sample includes roughly 250,000 clones, around 84% of them seen just once. The sequenced sample was peripheral blood. The receptors were gathered from a man in his forties with acute or convalescent COVID-19. The CDR3 runs from the conserved cysteine through the conserved F or W. Each record gives: J gene, clone size, V gene, D gene, CDR3 protein, CDR3 DNA. A D gene is named only where the DNA matches it firmly. Clone size is stated in some rows and not others, as once, few, many or a class when expanded.

J gene: TRBJ1-1; clone size: .; V gene: TRBV7-9; D gene: .; CDR3 protein: CASSANRVNTEAFF; CDR3 DNA: TGTGCCAGCAGCGCGAACAGGGTGAACACTGAAGCTTTCTTT
J gene: TRBJ1-2; clone size: .; V gene: TRBV27; D gene: .; CDR3 protein: CASSWGGGYTF; CDR3 DNA: TGTGCCAGCAGTTGGGGAGGGGGCTACACCTTC
J gene: TRBJ1-1; clone size: .; V gene: TRBV6-1; D gene: .; CDR3 protein: CASSERGGVNTEAFF; CDR3 DNA: TGTGCCAGCAGTGAACGAGGAGGGGTAAACACTGAAGCTTTCTTT
J gene: TRBJ1-1; clone size: .; V gene: TRBV30; D gene: TRBD1; CDR3 protein: CANHGQGGTEAFF; CDR3 DNA: TGTGCTAACCATGGACAGGGGGGAACTGAAGCTTTCTTT
J gene: TRBJ2-1; clone size: .; V gene: TRBV11-3; D gene: TRBD2; CDR3 protein: CASSFSGGANDEQFF; CDR3 DNA: TGTGCCAGCAGCTTTAGCGGGGGGGCCAATGATGAGCAGTTCTTC
J gene: TRBJ1-2; clone size: .; V gene: TRBV9; D gene: .; CDR3 protein: CASSTNYGYTF; CDR3 DNA: TGTGCCAGTAGTACTAACTATGGCTACACCTTC
J gene: TRBJ1-4; clone size: .; V gene: TRBV29-1; D gene: TRBD1; CDR3 protein: CSVQDRAWGEKLFF; CDR3 DNA: TGCAGCGTGCAAGACAGGGCTTGGGGTGAAAAACTGTTTTTT
J gene: TRBJ2-2; clone size: .; V gene: TRBV3-1/TRBV3-2; D gene: TRBD1; CDR3 protein: CASSRRDRQRLTNTGELFF; CDR3 DNA: TGTGCCAGCAGCCGCCGGGACAGGCAAAGGTTAACCAACACCGGGGAGCTGTTTTTT
J gene: TRBJ1-4; clone size: .; V gene: TRBV6-2/TRBV6-3; D gene: .; CDR3 protein: CASSSRVTLRPGEKLFF; CDR3 DNA: TGTGCCAGCAGTTCCCGTGTTACACTTCGCCCGGGGGAAAAACTGTTTTTT
J gene: TRBJ1-2; clone size: .; V gene: TRBV2; D gene: .; CDR3 protein: CASSDLTNYGYTF; CDR3 DNA: TGTGCCAGCAGTGATTTAACTAACTATGGCTACACCTTC
J gene: TRBJ1-2; clone size: .; V gene: TRBV3-1/TRBV3-2; D gene: TRBD1; CDR3 protein: CASSPLTLSSGTGGGGYTF; CDR3 DNA: TGTGCCAGCAGCCCTCTAACACTAAGCTCCGGGACAGGGGGCGGTGGCTACACCTTC
J gene: TRBJ2-7; clone size: .; V gene: TRBV10-2; D gene: .; CDR3 protein: CASSEGTTYEQYF; CDR3 DNA: TGCGCCAGCAGTGAAGGAACTACTTACGAGCAGTACTTC
J gene: TRBJ2-5; clone size: .; V gene: TRBV14; D gene: TRBD2; CDR3 protein: CASSQDGGQETQYF; CDR3 DNA: TGTGCCAGCAGCCAAGACGGGGGGCAAGAGACCCAGTACTTC
J gene: TRBJ1-5; clone size: .; V gene: TRBV6-5; D gene: .; CDR3 protein: CASRLGQNQPQHF; CDR3 DNA: TGTGCCAGCAGGCTGGGACAAAATCAGCCCCAGCATTTT
J gene: TRBJ1-1; clone size: .; V gene: TRBV4-2; D gene: .; CDR3 protein: CATSQGFFEEAFF; CDR3 DNA: TGTGCCACCAGTCAGGGTTTTTTCGAGGAGGCTTTCTTT
J gene: TRBJ1-6; clone size: .; V gene: TRBV19; D gene: .; CDR3 protein: CASSALGLNSPLHF; CDR3 DNA: TGTGCCAGTAGTGCCCTGGGACTTAATTCACCCCTCCACTTT
J gene: TRBJ2-7; clone size: .; V gene: TRBV19; D gene: TRBD1; CDR3 protein: CASSTFGQDSSYEQYF; CDR3 DNA: TGTGCCAGTAGTACCTTCGGACAGGACAGCTCCTACGAGCAGTACTTC
J gene: TRBJ2-1; clone size: .; V gene: TRBV12-3/TRBV12-4; D gene: .; CDR3 protein: CASSLTGNNEQFF; CDR3 DNA: TGTGCCAGCAGTTTAACAGGAAACAATGAGCAGTTCTTC
J gene: TRBJ1-5; clone size: few; V gene: TRBV6-2/TRBV6-3; D gene: .; CDR3 protein: CASSYSSGRRGQPQHF; CDR3 DNA: TGTGCCAGCAGTTACTCGAGTGGTAGGAGGGGCCAGCCCCAGCATTTT
J gene: TRBJ2-7; clone size: .; V gene: TRBV28; D gene: TRBD1; CDR3 protein: CAHKAGGMEEQYF; CDR3 DNA: TGTGCCCACAAGGCAGGGGGCATGGAGGAGCAGTACTTC
J gene: TRBJ1-5; clone size: .; V gene: TRBV2; D gene: .; CDR3 protein: CASSASMAGKDQPQHF; CDR3 DNA: TGTGCCAGCAGTGCTAGTATGGCAGGGAAGGATCAGCCCCAGCATTTT
J gene: TRBJ2-3; clone size: once; V gene: TRBV10-3; D gene: TRBD2; CDR3 protein: CAISGSGGATDTQYF; CDR3 DNA: TGTGCCATCAGTGGAAGCGGGGGGGCCACAGATACGCAGTATTTT
J gene: TRBJ1-2; clone size: once; V gene: TRBV6-5; D gene: .; CDR3 protein: CATQTGDTSNYGYTF; CDR3 DNA: TGTGCCACTCAAACGGGAGACACATCTAACTATGGCTACACCTTC
J gene: TRBJ1-2; clone size: few; V gene: TRBV7-9; D gene: TRBD1; CDR3 protein: CASSPGQPYGYTF; CDR3 DNA: TGTGCCAGCAGTCCGGGACAGCCATATGGCTACACCTTC